This T cell receptor beta chain was sequenced in a study of T cell responses to AZD1222 COVID-19 vaccine. Study results and caveats: It was only a handful of AZD1222 recipients who were seropositive at baseline.

From germline, CDR1 is KGHDR and CDR2 SFDVKD. The junction had 5 bases not matched to a gene; V was cut back by 3 bases and J by 4 bases. The CDR3 covers 15 residues. Generated by immunoSEQ multiplex PCR, the TCRdb table keeps only in-frame clones and is missing some. The sample yields roughly 250,000 clones, over 90% seen once. On this clone: The antigen remains unidentified.

This TCR was sampled from an adult in good health. The J gene is TRBJ1-1, the V gene TRBV24-1; 9 bases are shared with TRBD1. This material consisted of peripheral blood, taken on day 0 of AZD1222 vaccination. The CDR3 DNA follows: TGTGCCACCAGTGATCCCCGACAGGGGGGCACTGAAGCTTTCTTT. Its protein is CATSDPRQGGTEAFF.